The 12 T cell receptor beta chains given below trace back to one sample, sequenced in a study of CD8 T cells in ankylosing spondylitis. A single record per CDR3 protein comes from TCRdb applying MiXCR to the 5' RACE reads. This table has about 220,000 distinct CDR3 sequences, more than 25% appearing once. The sequenced sample consisted of blood, either unsorted or a sorted T cell fraction (not recorded which). The receptors stem from a male donor with ankylosing spondylitis or in good health (not recorded which).

This clonotype has a handful of counts. This rearrangement joins TRBV5-8 to TRBJ2-3; D unresolved. This CDR3 is built from 14 residues. Between the trimmed V and J ends, which lost 0 bases and 2 bases, there was a span of 7 bases. The germline V gene encodes CDR1 SGHTS and CDR2 YDEGEE. This CDR3 is CASSLGLVTDTQYF. The DNA for the CDR3 is TGTGCCAGCAGCTTGGGCCTGGTCACAGATACGCAGTATTTT.

This clonotype has a count of ten or more. The chain combines TRBV6-5 with TRBJ2-1; TRBD2 matches 8 bases. V was pared by 2 bases and J by 12 bases, with 6 bases of the junction left unmatched. The CDR3 consists of 13 residues. Germline V gene sequence: CDR1 MNHEY, CDR2 SVGAGI. DNA for the CDR3: TGTGCCAGCAGTTACGAAGAGGGACTAGTGCAGTTCTTC. Translating gives CASSYEEGLVQFF.

This clonotype has ten or more counts. The V gene is TRBV10-3, the J gene TRBJ2-3; D gene ambiguous. Germline loops: CDR1 ENHRY, CDR2 SYGVKD. This CDR3 has 11 amino acids. The V end was cut by 2 bases, the J end by 3 bases, with 0 bases between. The CDR3 reads CAISETDTQYF. CDR3 nucleotides: TGTGCCATCAGTGAGACAGATACGCAGTATTTT.

V is TRBV5-1 and J is TRBJ2-3, with 11 positions matching TRBD1. In germline, CDR1 is SGHRS, CDR2 YFSETQ. The trim removed 4 bases at V and 7 bases at J, leaving 8 bases unmatched. The CDR3 is 15 amino acids. The DNA of the CDR3 is TGCGCCAGCAGCCCAACCGGGACAGGGGGTAATACGCAGTATTTT. Its protein is CASSPTGTGGNTQYF.

This clonotype was seen a few times. This rearrangement joins TRBV29-1 to TRBJ2-7; TRBD2 matches 9 bases. The CDR3 consists of 14 residues. With 6 bases clipped from V and 0 bases from J, the junction kept 6 bases outside the gene matches. Germline CDR1 reads SQVTM; CDR2 reads ANQGSEA. The CDR3 is CSVWTSVSSYEQYF. CDR3 nucleotides: TGCAGCGTCTGGACTAGCGTAAGCTCCTACGAGCAGTACTTC.

In this sample, this clonotype turned up many times. The genes are TRBV3-1 and TRBJ2-3, with D unresolved. Germline V gives CDR1 LGHDT, CDR2 YNNKEL (reference sequence). The CDR3 sequence is 14 residues long. V was pared by 0 bases and J by 6 bases, with 10 bases between. CDR3 sequence (DNA): TGTGCCAGCAGCCAAGAATCGGGCAGGGATACGCAGTATTTT. It is translated as CASSQESGRDTQYF.

This clonotype was seen more than once but under ten times. V is TRBV4-2 and J is TRBJ1-3, with 8 nucleotides matching TRBD1. V shed 3 bases and J 2 bases; nucleotides not matched to a gene: 6. In germline, CDR1 is LGHNA, CDR2 YNFKEQ. CDR3 length: 16 residues. CDR3 DNA sequence: TGTGCCAGCAGCCAGGAAGACAGGGGACCTGGAAACACCATATATTTT. Encoded protein: CASSQEDRGPGNTIYF.

CDR3 in DNA: TGTGCCTGGAGTGCAAAGACGGACAGCACAGATACGCAGTATTTT. This sequence encodes CAWSAKTDSTDTQYF. The chain links TRBV30 to TRBJ2-3; D is unclear. The CDR3 runs to 15 residues. V dropped 1 base and J dropped 0 bases, with 11 bases sitting between them. CDR1 and CDR2 (germline): GTSNPN, SVGIG (reference sequence).

CDR3 amino acids: CASSSATMGTGVSYEQYF. The CDR3 bases are TGTGCCAGCAGCTCCGCGACGATGGGGACCGGGGTCTCATACGAGCAGTACTTC. This sequence joins TRBV11-1 and TRBJ2-7; D might be TRBD1 or TRBD2, each matching 5 bases. Looked up from germline, CDR1 is SGHAT and CDR2 is FQDESV (reference sequence). The germline V and J ends were trimmed by 4 bases and 4 bases, with 26 bases remaining between them. The CDR3 sequence is 18 residues long.

In this sample, this clonotype turned up once. This chain connects TRBV10-3 to TRBJ2-5; D tentatively reads TRBD1 or TRBD2 (5 bases each). CDR1 is ENHRY and CDR2 is SYGVKD in the germline V gene. Trimming stripped 7 bases from V and 2 bases from J, with 11 bases between. There are 13 residues in the CDR3. CDR3 in DNA: TGTGCCATCAAGGGGACGGGGCAAGAGACCCAGTACTTC. Translating it yields CAIKGTGQETQYF.

V usage is TRBV12-3 or TRBV12-4 and J usage is TRBJ1-6, with TRBD1 matching 8 bases. The CDR3 has 16 residues. J was trimmed by 9 bases and V by 4 bases; bases with no gene match: 11. The CDR3 reads CASSSSLGQGTSPLHF. The CDR3 region has the DNA TGTGCCAGCAGTTCCTCTCTAGGACAGGGAACTTCACCCCTCCACTTT.

In this sample, this clonotype turned up many times. The rearrangement uses TRBV9 and TRBJ2-1; D not resolved. With 3 bases removed from V and 6 bases from J, the gap between germline ends came to 13 bases. This CDR3 is built from 14 residues. Germline V gene lookup returns CDR1 SGDLS and CDR2 YYNGEE. CDR3 region: CASSGELPINEQFF. DNA for the CDR3: TGTGCCAGCAGCGGGGAACTGCCCATCAATGAGCAGTTCTTC.